The clone carrying this T cell receptor beta chain was recorded at least ten times. Antigen specificity is unknown. The CDR3 extends over 15 amino acids. Trimming cost V 1 base and J 4 bases; bases outside gene matches: 3. CDR1 and CDR2 (germline): LGHNA, YNFKEQ. As handled by the study authors: Clinicopathological groups of papillary thyroid cancer showed CDR3 differences that were used to build a distant-metastasis classifier. TCRdb re-called clones from the PCR reads using MiXCR. TCRdb, not the original authors, processed these V and J calls. In the table there are tens of thousands of clones, 28% of which are singletons. These data are taken from a study of metastatic and nonmetastatic thyroid tumors. Study-wide background: Samples came from malignant and benign thyroid patients, and repertoires were compared across blood and tumor or nodule tissue. Broader study findings: The reported finding was significantly higher TCR beta diversity in malignant thyroid tumors relative to benign nodules, in blood and tumor.

Not a single patient had been given any form of treatment at any point before undergoing thyroid surgery. The sample taken for sequencing was blood. V gene TRBV4-2 combines with J gene TRBJ2-1; 8 positions agree with TRBD1. The TCR was taken from a male donor with papillary thyroid cancer or a benign thyroid nodule (not recorded which). Some clones in this sample may be carry-over from other donors' samples. CDR3 coding DNA: TGTGCCAGCAGCCAAGCCCAGGGGGCATACAATGAGCAGTTCTTC. Translating gives CASSQAQGAYNEQFF.